These 26 T cell receptor beta chains originate from one sample sequenced in a study of shared clonotypes between healthy human individuals. Using immunoSEQ multiplex PCR, the repertoire was profiled, and TCRdb retains in-frame clones only, with some absent. This sample has 750,000 to 1,000,000 clones, with nearly 95% found just once. It was CD45RO-negative cells, positively selected for CCR7, that made up naive CD8 cells, with terminally differentiated effector memory CD45RA+ cells excluded. Sequenced input: naive CD8+ T cells sorted from blood. All receptors derive from a man younger than 40 in good health.

This clone showed up just once. This chain joins TRBV28 and TRBJ2-5, with D tentatively TRBD1 or TRBD2 (5 bases each). Germline V gene sequence: CDR1 MDHEN, CDR2 SYDVKM. Deletions cut 5 bases from V and 2 bases from J, with 21 bases between. This CDR3 region has 17 residues. CDR3 coding DNA: TGTGCCAGCAGTATCCACGGGACCCTAAGATTACAAGAGACCCAGTACTTC. As protein: CASSIHGTLRLQETQYF.

Written as DNA, the CDR3 is TGTGCCAGCAGCGGGCCCCTCGGTCCCGGGGAGCTGTTTTTT. It translates to CASSGPLGPGELFF. The chain has TRBV11-3 and TRBJ2-2, with D uncertain. Trimming removed 5 bases from V and 6 bases from J, with 13 bases in between. Germline CDR1 and CDR2: SGHNT and YENEEA. CDR3 length: 14 amino acids.

The chain employs TRBV6-5 and TRBJ1-1, with D possibly matching TRBD1 (5 bases). The V end was cut by 2 bases, the J end by 1 base, with 11 bases between. Germline V gene lookup returns CDR1 MNHEY and CDR2 SVGAGI. This CDR3 has 15 amino acids. The chain's CDR3 is CASSYGGESNTEAFF. For the CDR3, the DNA is TGTGCCAGCAGTTACGGAGGGGAGTCGAACACTGAAGCTTTCTTT.

This clone has a single count. The V call is TRBV19, the J call TRBJ2-3; D might be TRBD2 (5 bases). Trimming pared 8 bases from V and 2 bases from J, leaving 17 bases between. The CDR3 is 15 amino acids. CDR1 is LNHDA and CDR2 is SQIVND in the germline V gene (reference sequence). CDR3 nucleotide sequence: TGTGCCAGTGGCCCTTTTTCGGGGAACACAGATACGCAGTATTTT. Amino acid sequence: CASGPFSGNTDTQYF.

This chain connects TRBV7-6 to TRBJ2-7, with a weak D call TRBD1 (6 bases). Germline lookup yields CDR1 SGHVS and CDR2 FNYEAQ. The CDR3 spans 14 residues. V shed 5 bases and J shed 3 bases, with 14 bases lying between them. CDR3: CASSPGTPRYEQYF. DNA of the CDR3: TGTGCCAGCAGCCCCGGGACACCTCGCTACGAGCAGTACTTC.

This clone has just a few counts. This sample also contains other DNA sequences that code for the same CDR3. V and J are TRBV5-1 and TRBJ2-1; 7 nucleotides agree with TRBD2. Germline V gene sequence: CDR1 SGHRS, CDR2 YFSETQ. V was pared by 2 bases and J by 3 bases, with 2 bases of the junction left unmatched. The CDR3 is 14 amino acids. The CDR3 region has the DNA TGCGCCAGCAGCTTAACGGGAGGCTACAATGAGCAGTTCTTC. Its protein product is CASSLTGGYNEQFF. Supplemented by reference TRBV5-1 and TRBJ2-1, the full variable domain reads KAGVTQTPRYLIKTRGQQVTLSCSPISGHRSVSWYQQTPGQGLQFLFEYFSETQRNKGNFPGRFSGRQFSNSRSEMNVSTLELGDSALYLCASSLTGGYNEQFFGPGTRLTVL.

The rearrangement joins TRBV27 to TRBJ2-5, with 12 bases lining up with TRBD2. This CDR3 has 16 residues. Germline CDR1 and CDR2: MNHEY and SMNVEV (reference sequence). J gave up 5 bases and V 5 bases, and 9 bases lay outside the gene matches. This CDR3 is CASSPLAGGPAETQYF. The DNA for the CDR3 is TGTGCCAGCAGTCCCCTAGCGGGAGGGCCCGCGGAGACCCAGTACTTC.

This clone was seen once. The rearrangement joins TRBV27 to TRBJ2-7; 9 nucleotides align to TRBD1. There are 15 residues in the CDR3. The germline V gene encodes CDR1 MNHEY and CDR2 SMNVEV (reference sequence). The V segment lost 7 bases and the J segment 4 bases; nucleotides outside the gene matches: 11. The CDR3 DNA reads TGTGCCAGCAAGATCCGGGACAGGGTTTCTTACGAGCAGTACTTC. This translates into CASKIRDRVSYEQYF.

The J gene is TRBJ1-4, the V gene TRBV27, with 8 bases fitting TRBD1. V shed 5 bases and J 6 bases; nucleotides not matched to a gene: 5. Germline V CDR1 and CDR2: MNHEY, SMNVEV (reference sequence). The CDR3 length is 14 residues. The CDR3 DNA sequence: TGTGCCAGCAGTACAGGGGGGACAGATGAAAAACTGTTTTTT. It is translated as CASSTGGTDEKLFF.

The chain has TRBV7-8 and TRBJ2-3, with D perhaps matching TRBD2 (5 bases). Germline CDR1 is SGHVS and CDR2 is FQNEAQ. The ends were cut back, 5 bases at V and 5 bases at J, with 14 bases in the middle. The CDR3 covers 14 residues. Here the CDR3 reads CASSPSLAGDTQYF. CDR3 DNA: TGTGCCAGCAGCCCCTCCCTAGCCGGAGATACGCAGTATTTT.

A single count supports this clone. This chain uses TRBV6-6 with TRBJ2-5; tentatively, D is TRBD1 (8 bases). The CDR3 spans 15 residues. Germline V gives CDR1 MNHNY, CDR2 SVGAGI (reference sequence). Trimming removed 0 bases from V and 4 bases from J, with 12 bases in between. The CDR3 is CASSYSTGEGETQYF. As DNA, the CDR3 is TGTGCCAGCAGTTACTCGACAGGGGAGGGAGAGACCCAGTACTTC.

This clone was detected a few times. Because the CDR3's place on the DNA is in doubt, the DNA is left out and the CDR3 is given as listed by TCRdb. V and J are TRBV21-1 and TRBJ2-2; no DNA check was done on the table's D call, TRBD1. TRBV21-1 is a recognized pseudogene. The CDR3 numbers 18 amino acids, ends counted. The CDR3 sequence is CASSKVGSGTVNTGELFF.

The chain combines TRBV7-9 with TRBJ2-5; 13 positions agree with TRBD2. Germline V gives CDR1 SEHNR, CDR2 FQNEAQ (reference sequence). The CDR3 covers 17 residues. The J segment lost 1 base and the V segment lost 1 base, leaving 3 bases of the junction unmatched. The CDR3 loop reads CASSLGLAGGSQETQYF. The CDR3 nucleotides read TGTGCCAGCAGCTTAGGACTAGCGGGAGGTAGCCAAGAGACCCAGTACTTC.

This clone occurred a few times. This chain connects TRBV27 to TRBJ2-3; D is uncertain. Trimming took off 4 bases at V and 12 bases at J, with 11 bases between the two ends. The CDR3 covers 11 residues. The germline V gene has CDR1 MNHEY and CDR2 SMNVEV (reference sequence). CDR3 DNA sequence: TGTGCCAGCAGTTCCGAAGAGGTTCAGTATTTT. Its protein is CASSSEEVQYF.

This clone was counted many times. The chain recombines TRBV19 with TRBJ2-7; no definite D call. The V gene's germline CDR1 is LNHDA and CDR2 SQIVND (reference sequence). Trimming stripped 9 bases from V and 2 bases from J, with 8 bases between. The CDR3 sequence is 11 residues long. CDR3 region: CASRIPYEQYF. DNA of the CDR3: TGTGCCAGCCGAATCCCCTACGAGCAGTACTTC.

This chain uses TRBV11-2 with TRBJ2-7, with D possibly matching TRBD2 (5 bases). The CDR3 runs 13 residues. V was trimmed by 5 bases and J by 2 bases, leaving 10 bases between them. Germline lookup yields CDR1 SGHAT and CDR2 FQNNGV. CDR3 nucleotide sequence: TGTGCCAGCAGCCCTCGGGGAACCTACGAGCAGTACTTC. Its translation is CASSPRGTYEQYF.

The chain links TRBV5-6 to TRBJ2-1; D possibly corresponds to TRBD1 (5 bases). Germline assignment: CDR1 SGHDT and CDR2 YYEEEE. The CDR3 is 14 amino acids. Trimming cost V 2 bases and J 6 bases, with 12 bases left between them. The CDR3 is CASSFWGQRNEQFF. Written as DNA, the CDR3 is TGTGCCAGCAGCTTCTGGGGCCAACGCAATGAGCAGTTCTTC.

The CDR3 bases are TGTGCCAGCACCTCTGGGACAGCCAGGCAGACCCAGTACTTC. It is translated as CASTSGTARQTQYF. The rearrangement uses TRBV28 and TRBJ2-5; 7 nucleotides agree with TRBD1. J was trimmed by 6 bases and V by 7 bases; bases with no gene match: 11. Germline assignment: CDR1 MDHEN and CDR2 SYDVKM. The CDR3 runs to 14 residues.

The chain recombines TRBV19 with TRBJ2-7; TRBD2 aligns across 9 bases. V dropped 7 bases and J dropped 2; count of bases not matched to a gene: 6. The CDR3 totals 14 residues. The germline V gene encodes CDR1 LNHDA and CDR2 SQIVND (reference sequence). CDR3 loop: CASTTSGSTYEQYF. CDR3 DNA sequence: TGTGCCAGTACTACTAGCGGGTCTACCTACGAGCAGTACTTC.

V and J are TRBV25-1 and TRBJ2-3; 9 bases are a match to TRBD1. V gave up 8 bases and J gave up 0 bases; unmatched junction bases: 15. This CDR3 spans 18 amino acids. Germline lookup yields CDR1 MGHDK and CDR2 SYGVNS. The CDR3 coding sequence is TGTGCCAGCGGGATACCGGGACAGGGCCAACCTAGCACAGATACGCAGTATTTT. As protein: CASGIPGQGQPSTDTQYF.

The chain joins TRBV4-2 to TRBJ2-7; 7 bases fit TRBD2. The trim removed 0 bases at V and 2 bases at J, leaving 7 bases unmatched. This CDR3 has 16 amino acids. The V gene's germline CDR1 is LGHNA and CDR2 YNFKEQ. CDR3 bases: TGTGCCAGCAGCCAAGAGATGGCAGCGGGGACCTACGAGCAGTACTTC. This gives the protein CASSQEMAAGTYEQYF.

This clone came up once. The J gene is TRBJ1-1, the V gene TRBV7-9; 9 bases map to TRBD1. Per the germline V gene, CDR1 is SEHNR and CDR2 is FQNEAQ (reference sequence). V gave up 4 bases and J gave up 4 bases; unmatched junction bases: 7. CDR3 size: 15 residues. As DNA, the CDR3 is TGTGCCAGCAGCTCGTTGACAGGGGGTAGCACTGAAGCTTTCTTT. As protein: CASSSLTGGSTEAFF.

This clone was counted a single time. This sequence joins TRBV5-5 and TRBJ1-1, with 7 bases identical to TRBD1. Per the germline V gene, CDR1 is SGHKS and CDR2 is YYEKEE (reference sequence). Germline trimming cut 4 bases from V and 4 bases from J; bases unmatched to any gene: 22. The CDR3 is made up of 19 amino acids. CDR3: CASSLLLTPAPGGRTEAFF. DNA of the CDR3: TGTGCCAGCAGCCTACTCCTCACGCCAGCTCCAGGGGGTCGCACTGAAGCTTTCTTT.

The chain is built from TRBV18 and TRBJ2-3; D remains ambiguous. Per the germline V gene, CDR1 is KGHSH and CDR2 is LQKENI. The germline V and J ends were trimmed by 2 bases and 6 bases, with 0 bases remaining between them. This CDR3 contains 10 residues. CDR3 in DNA: TGTGCCAGCTCACCAGATACGCAGTATTTT. This encodes CASSPDTQYF. The entire variable domain, with the rest obtained from reference TRBV18 and TRBJ2-3, is as follows: NAGVMQNPRHLVRRRGQEARLRCSPMKGHSHVYWYRQLPEEGLKFMVYLQKENIIDESGMPKERFSAEFPKEGPSILRIQQVVRGDSAAYFCASSPDTQYFGPGTRLTVL.

The chain is built from TRBV28 and TRBJ2-2; no reliable D call. This CDR3 contains 10 residues. CDR1 and CDR2 (germline): MDHEN, SYDVKM. Trimming left V 8 bases short and J 7 bases short, with 5 bases between. CDR3 DNA: TGTGCCAGCTTCCACGGGGAGCTGTTTTTT. Protein sequence: CASFHGELFF.

This sequence joins TRBV4-3 and TRBJ2-7; a possible D gene is TRBD1 (5 bases). CDR1 is LGHNA and CDR2 is YSLEER in the germline V gene. This CDR3 has 14 amino acids. The V end was cut by 1 base, the J end by 6 bases, with 13 bases between. For the CDR3, the DNA is TGCGCCAGCAGCCAAGGGCTAAGGGGCGCCGAGCAGTACTTC. This encodes CASSQGLRGAEQYF.